In its sample, the clone carrying this T cell receptor (beta chain) was seen a few times. Its antigen is not known. Using its own MiXCR run on the reads, TCRdb lists one record per CDR3 protein. The table lists 900,000 to 950,000 distinct CDR3 sequences, about 33% of them singletons. The sample is drawn from a study of T cell repertoires in cytomegalovirus infection. The CDR3 totals 13 residues. Germline assignment: CDR1 DFQATT and CDR2 SNEGSKA (reference sequence). V was pared by 3 bases and J by 4 bases, with 12 bases between. V is TRBV20-1 and J is TRBJ1-1; no clear D gene. Material: cultured CD8+ T cells from PBMCs, obtained from culture after CMV antigen stimulation. This TCR derives from a human donor in good health (CMV status not recorded). Some clones in this sample may be carry-over from other donors' samples. The CDR3, as DNA: TGCAGTGCTAGGTCACCCCGGGGCACTGAAGCTTTCTTT. This codes for CSARSPRGTEAFF.